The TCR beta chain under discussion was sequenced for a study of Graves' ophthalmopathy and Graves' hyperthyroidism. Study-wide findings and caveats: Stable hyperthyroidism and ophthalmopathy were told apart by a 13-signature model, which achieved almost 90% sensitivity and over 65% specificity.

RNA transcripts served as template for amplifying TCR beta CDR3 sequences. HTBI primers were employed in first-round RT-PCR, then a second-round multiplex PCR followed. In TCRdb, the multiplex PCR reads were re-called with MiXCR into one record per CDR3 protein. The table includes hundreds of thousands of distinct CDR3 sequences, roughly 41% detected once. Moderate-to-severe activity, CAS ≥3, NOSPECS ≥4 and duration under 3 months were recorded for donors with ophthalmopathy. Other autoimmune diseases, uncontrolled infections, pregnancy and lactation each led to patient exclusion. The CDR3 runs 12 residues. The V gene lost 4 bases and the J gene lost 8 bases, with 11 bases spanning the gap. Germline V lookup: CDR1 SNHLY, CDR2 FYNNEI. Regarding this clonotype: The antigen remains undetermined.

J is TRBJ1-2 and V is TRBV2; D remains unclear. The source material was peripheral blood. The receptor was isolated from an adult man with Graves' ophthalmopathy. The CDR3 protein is CASSVRAFGYTF. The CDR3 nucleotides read TGTGCCAGCAGTGTGCGGGCGTTCGGCTACACCTTC.